Below are 18 T cell receptor beta chains sequenced from a single sample in a study of graft-versus-host responses after intestinal transplantation. These receptors have no known antigen. Here immunoSEQ multiplex PCR was the method, and the copy in TCRdb shows in-frame clones only, minus some. This sample yields some 100,000 clones, of which over 85% are seen a single time; 1.1% belongs to the top ten. The sample in question was unstimulated CD8+ T cells sorted from spleen or lymph node cells, obtained before transplant. These receptors were collected from a human donor who was the organ donor for an intestinal transplant.

The genes are TRBV4-1 and TRBJ2-1, with D uncertain. This CDR3 has 17 amino acids. The germline V gene has CDR1 MGHRA and CDR2 YSYEKL. V shed 1 base and J shed 3 bases, with 16 bases lying between them. The CDR3 loop is CASSQGDWLSDYNEQFF. The CDR3 nucleotides read TGCGCCAGCAGCCAAGGTGATTGGCTTTCCGACTACAATGAGCAGTTCTTC.

The genes are TRBV5-6 and TRBJ2-7; tentatively, D is TRBD2 (5 bases). CDR3 size: 13 residues. V was cut by 2 bases and J by 3 bases, with 9 bases left in between. CDR1 SGHDT and CDR2 YYEEEE come from the germline V gene. Here the CDR3 reads CASSFGNFYEQYF. In DNA, the CDR3 is TGTGCCAGCAGCTTCGGGAATTTCTACGAGCAGTACTTC.

This clone was recorded once. The same CDR3 is also encoded by other DNA sequences in this sample. This sequence joins TRBV19 and TRBJ2-2; D possibly corresponds to TRBD2 (5 bases). Trimming left V 2 bases short and J 5 bases short, with 6 bases between. CDR1 LNHDA and CDR2 SQIVND come from the germline V gene (reference sequence). This CDR3 spans 13 amino acids. CDR3 sequence: CASSISGTGELFF. For the CDR3, the DNA is TGTGCCAGTAGTATAAGCGGTACCGGGGAGCTGTTTTTT. The entire variable domain, with the rest obtained from reference TRBV19 and TRBJ2-2, is as follows: DGGITQSPKYLFRKEGQNVTLSCEQNLNHDAMYWYRQDPGQGLRLIYYSQIVNDFQKGDIAEGYSVSREKKESFPLTVTSAQKNPTAFYLCASSISGTGELFFGEGSRLTVL.

This clone appeared once. This chain uses TRBV4-3 with TRBJ2-1; 13 bases agree with TRBD2. Germline values: CDR1 LGHNA, CDR2 YSLEER. J gave up 6 bases and V 3 bases, and 5 bases lay outside the gene matches. The CDR3 has 16 amino acids. CDR3 residues: CASSHWGLAGSNEQFF. The CDR3 region has the DNA TGCGCCAGCAGCCACTGGGGACTAGCGGGGTCCAATGAGCAGTTCTTC.

V usage is TRBV7-2 and J usage is TRBJ2-4; D possibly corresponds to TRBD2 (5 bases). CDR3 length: 17 amino acids. Germline CDR1 SGHTA, CDR2 FQGNSA. The germline V and J ends were trimmed by 2 bases and 0 bases, with 14 bases remaining between them. The CDR3 nucleotides are TGTGCCAGCAGCTTAACGGCGGGTCCCCTAGCCAAAAACATTCAGTACTTC. This encodes CASSLTAGPLAKNIQYF.

The V call is TRBV5-8, the J call TRBJ2-1, with D hard to call. The CDR3 runs 14 residues. The V end was cut by 7 bases, the J end by 3 bases, with 14 bases between. Germline assignment: CDR1 SGHTS and CDR2 YDEGEE. The CDR3 loop reads CASSIWLNYNEQFF. The CDR3, as DNA: TGTGCCAGCTCAATATGGCTGAACTACAATGAGCAGTTCTTC.

As for this clone: The sample contains more than one DNA sequence encoding this CDR3. This chain links TRBV9 with TRBJ2-3; no reliable D call. Trimming removed 2 bases at V and 2 bases at J, with 6 bases between. This CDR3 spans 13 amino acids. CDR1 and CDR2 from the germline V gene are SGDLS and YYNGEE. The CDR3 reads CASSVDSTDTQYF. The CDR3 DNA reads TGTGCCAGCAGCGTTGACTCCACAGATACGCAGTATTTT.

The CDR3 DNA sequence: TGTGCCAGTCACAGGGGGTTTAATGAAAAACTGTTTTTT. Amino acid sequence: CASHRGFNEKLFF. This chain links TRBV19 with TRBJ1-4, with TRBD1 identical over 8 bases. Trimming cost V 8 bases and J 4 bases; bases outside gene matches: 3. This CDR3 is built from 13 residues. CDR1 LNHDA and CDR2 SQIVND come from the germline V gene (reference sequence).

J is TRBJ1-2 and V is TRBV7-3, with 7 bases matching TRBD1. Germline V gives CDR1 SGHTA, CDR2 FQGTGA. The CDR3 contains 17 residues. Losses at the gene ends were 4 bases for V and 4 bases for J; bases not matched to a gene: 15. CDR3 protein: CASSSIGQAPSPYGYTF. CDR3 coding DNA: TGTGCCAGCAGCTCCATTGGACAGGCGCCAAGCCCCTATGGCTACACCTTC.

This chain connects TRBV19 to TRBJ2-1; 7 bases match TRBD2. This CDR3 contains 14 residues. The V and J ends lost 7 bases and 6 bases, in that order; junction bases with no gene match: 9. The V gene's germline CDR1 is LNHDA and CDR2 SQIVND (reference sequence). The CDR3 loop reads CASNTGGRVNEQFF. CDR3 coding DNA: TGTGCCAGTAATACGGGAGGAAGGGTCAATGAGCAGTTCTTC. Together with reference TRBV19 and TRBJ2-1, the CDR3 gives the full variable domain: DGGITQSPKYLFRKEGQNVTLSCEQNLNHDAMYWYRQDPGQGLRLIYYSQIVNDFQKGDIAEGYSVSREKKESFPLTVTSAQKNPTAFYLCASNTGGRVNEQFFGPGTRLTVL.

This clone was found once. The chain combines TRBV6-1 with TRBJ2-1, with 8 bases that match TRBD2. V was clipped by 2 bases and J by 5 bases; unmatched bases: 5. Germline CDR1 and CDR2: MNHNS and SASEGT. This CDR3 spans 15 amino acids. The CDR3 is CASSETGGVHNEQFF. CDR3 bases: TGTGCCAGCAGTGAAACGGGGGGGGTTCACAATGAGCAGTTCTTC.

The CDR3 sequence: CATSRDNRGFYNEQFF. CDR3 DNA sequence: TGTGCCACCAGCAGAGATAACAGGGGGTTTTACAATGAGCAGTTCTTC. This chain uses TRBV15 with TRBJ2-1; 8 nucleotides align to TRBD1. CDR1 LNHNV and CDR2 YYDKDF come from the germline V gene (reference sequence). The V gene end was trimmed by 0 bases and the J gene end by 4 bases; junction bases not matched to a gene: 5. CDR3 length: 16 amino acids.

The chain recombines TRBV5-5 with TRBJ2-1; 10 positions agree with TRBD2. The CDR3 has 15 amino acids. V lost 0 bases to trimming and J lost 10 bases; unmatched junction nucleotides: 7. Germline assignment: CDR1 SGHKS and CDR2 YYEKEE (reference sequence). The CDR3 DNA reads as TGTGCCAGCAGCTTGGGACTAGCGGGCTTGGGGGAGCAGTTCTTC. Encoded protein: CASSLGLAGLGEQFF.

The chain employs TRBV7-3 and TRBJ1-2; a possible D gene is TRBD1 (6 bases). Trimming cost V 5 bases and J 8 bases, with 24 bases left between them. The CDR3 extends over 16 amino acids. CDR1 and CDR2 from the germline V gene are SGHTA and FQGTGA. The CDR3 region has the DNA TGTGCCAGCAGCCATATGGGTGGGGGCCCGCCGGGCGGCTACACCTTC. Translation: CASSHMGGGPPGGYTF.

The chain's CDR3 is CASSDYYALLSGNTIYF. The CDR3 DNA reads as TGTGCCAGCAGTGATTATTATGCCCTACTCTCTGGAAACACCATATATTTT. The V gene is TRBV2, the J gene TRBJ1-3; D not certain. Germline CDR1 is SNHLY and CDR2 is FYNNEI. V was cut by 3 bases and J by 0 bases, with 15 bases left in between. The CDR3 spans 17 residues.

The chain links TRBV5-6 to TRBJ2-7, with TRBD1 identical over 10 bases. Germline trimming cut 3 bases from V and 3 bases from J; bases unmatched to any gene: 15. Germline loops: CDR1 SGHDT, CDR2 YYEEEE. CDR3 length: 18 amino acids. CDR3 sequence: CASSSRPGQGIKSYEQYF. The CDR3 DNA reads TGTGCCAGCAGCTCCAGACCGGGACAGGGGATCAAGAGCTACGAGCAGTACTTC.

This CDR3 is CASSLWAGGAPPGQFF. The CDR3 bases are TGTGCCAGCAGCCTATGGGCGGGGGGGGCGCCCCCCGGGCAGTTCTTC. V gene TRBV7-8 combines with J gene TRBJ2-1; 9 bases agree with TRBD2. Trimming removed 5 bases from V and 12 bases from J; junction bases left unmatched: 17. The CDR3 runs to 16 residues. Per the germline V gene, CDR1 is SGHVS and CDR2 is FQNEAQ.

This chain links TRBV12-5 with TRBJ1-2; D is perhaps TRBD1 (5 bases). The germline CDR1 and CDR2 sequences are LGHNT and FRNRAP. CDR3 size: 13 residues. Trimming pared 3 bases from V and 5 bases from J, leaving 10 bases between. As DNA, the CDR3 is TGTGCTAGTGGTTTCTGGGGGGGATATGGCTACACCTTC. This sequence encodes CASGFWGGYGYTF. The full variable domain, in which reference TRBV12-5 and TRBJ1-2 provide the parts outside the CDR3, is DARVTQTPRHKVTEMGQEVTMRCQPILGHNTVFWYRQTMMQGLELLAYFRNRAPLDDSGMPKDRFSAEMPDATLATLKIQPSEPRDSAVYFCASGFWGGYGYTFGSGTRLTVV.